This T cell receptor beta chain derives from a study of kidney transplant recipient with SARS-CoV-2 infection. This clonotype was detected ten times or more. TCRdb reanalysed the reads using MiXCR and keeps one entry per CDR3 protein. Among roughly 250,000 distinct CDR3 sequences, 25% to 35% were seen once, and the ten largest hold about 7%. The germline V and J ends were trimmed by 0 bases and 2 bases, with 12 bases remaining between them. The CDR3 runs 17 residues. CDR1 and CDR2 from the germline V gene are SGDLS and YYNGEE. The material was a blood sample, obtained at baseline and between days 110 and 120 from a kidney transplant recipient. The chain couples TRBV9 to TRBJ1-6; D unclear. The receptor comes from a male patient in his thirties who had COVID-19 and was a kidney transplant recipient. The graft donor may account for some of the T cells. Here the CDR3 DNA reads TGTGCCAGCAGCGTAGCTTCGTTAGGGACCTATAATTCACCCCTCCACTTT. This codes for CASSVASLGTYNSPLHF. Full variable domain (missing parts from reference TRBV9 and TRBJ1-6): DSGVTQTPKHLITATGQRVTLRCSPRSGDLSVYWYQQSLDQGLQFLIQYYNGEERAKGNILERFSAQQFPDLHSELNLSSLELGDSALYFCASSVASLGTYNSPLHFGNGTRLTVT.